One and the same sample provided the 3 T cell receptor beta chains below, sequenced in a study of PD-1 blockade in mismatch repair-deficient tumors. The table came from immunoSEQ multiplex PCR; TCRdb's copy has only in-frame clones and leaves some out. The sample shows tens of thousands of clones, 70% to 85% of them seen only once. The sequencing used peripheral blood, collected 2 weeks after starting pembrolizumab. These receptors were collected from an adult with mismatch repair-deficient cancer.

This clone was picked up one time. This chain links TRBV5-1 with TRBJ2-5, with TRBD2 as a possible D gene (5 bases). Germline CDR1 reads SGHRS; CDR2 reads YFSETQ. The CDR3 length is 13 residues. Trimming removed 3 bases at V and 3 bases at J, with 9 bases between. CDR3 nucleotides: TGCGCCAGCAGCTCGGAGGTGGAAGAGACCCAGTACTTC. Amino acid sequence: CASSSEVEETQYF.

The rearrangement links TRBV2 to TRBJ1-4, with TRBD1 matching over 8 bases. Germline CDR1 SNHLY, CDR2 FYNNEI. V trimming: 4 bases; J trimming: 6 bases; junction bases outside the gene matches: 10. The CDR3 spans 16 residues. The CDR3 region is CASSGAGGFLDEKLFF. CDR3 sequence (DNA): TGTGCCAGCAGTGGCGCAGGGGGCTTTTTGGATGAAAAACTGTTTTTT.

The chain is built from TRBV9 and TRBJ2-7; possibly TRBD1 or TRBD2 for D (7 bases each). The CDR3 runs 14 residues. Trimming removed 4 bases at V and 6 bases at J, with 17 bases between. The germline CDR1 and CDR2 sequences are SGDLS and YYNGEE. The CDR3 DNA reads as TGTGCCAGCAGCCAAGGGGGCGGGAGTACCGAGCAGTACTTC. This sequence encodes CASSQGGGSTEQYF.